The rows below give T cell receptor beta chains drawn from one sample of a study of blood T cell repertoires in COVID-19. Repertoires were generated with immunoSEQ multiplex PCR, while TCRdb's copy carries only in-frame clones and drops some. The data show roughly 500,000 clones, around 87% seen once. The sequenced sample was PBMCs or T cells enriched from blood (not recorded which). Source of these receptors: a woman aged 40 to 50 who had recovered from COVID-19. Both conserved end residues are part of each CDR3. The D gene is left open where the match is weak. Expanded clones are given a class, and other clones once, few, many or no size at all.

D gene	clone size	V gene	J gene	CDR3 protein	CDR3 DNA
-	few	TRBV10-1	TRBJ1-2	CASSAEQGRGYTF	TGCGCCAGCAGTGCCGAGCAGGGAAGGGGCTACACCTTC
-	-	TRBV7-9	TRBJ2-3	CASSLDTGTQYF	TGTGCCAGCAGCTTAGATACGGGTACGCAGTATTTT
-	-	TRBV5-1	TRBJ1-1	CASSLGQVNLPTEAFF	TGCGCCAGCAGCTTGGGACAGGTTAACCTTCCCACTGAAGCTTTCTTT
-	-	TRBV19	TRBJ1-1	CASTTGWGLDTEAFF	TGTGCCAGTACGACGGGGTGGGGATTGGACACTGAAGCTTTCTTT
-	-	TRBV25-1	TRBJ1-1	CASSESGIGDTEAFF	TGTGCCAGCAGTGAATCGGGAATTGGGGACACTGAAGCTTTCTTT
-	-	TRBV18	TRBJ1-3	CASSPSLGLRTTGNTIYF	TGTGCCAGCTCCCCCTCCTTGGGGCTGCGGACAACTGGAAACACCATATATTTT
TRBD1	-	TRBV6-5	TRBJ1-6	CASSLGQAYNSPLHF	TGTGCCAGCAGCCTGGGACAGGCCTATAATTCACCCCTCCACTTT
-	once	TRBV10-2	TRBJ2-1	CASSLGGGESKQFF	TGCGCCAGCAGTCTAGGGGGGGGCGAGTCTAAGCAGTTCTTC
-	-	TRBV19	TRBJ2-3	CASSILGGDTQYF	TGTGCCAGTAGTATTCTCGGGGGAGATACGCAGTATTTT
TRBD2	-	TRBV7-8	TRBJ2-7	CASRSEAGANPYEQYF	TGTGCCAGCAGGTCTGAGGCGGGAGCTAATCCCTACGAGCAGTACTTC
TRBD1	-	TRBV30	TRBJ1-1	CAMSTGMIVTEAFF	TGTGCAATGTCGACAGGGATGATTGTCACTGAAGCTTTCTTT
-	once	TRBV3-1/TRBV3-2	TRBJ2-7	CASSQEPRGNYEQYF	TGTGCCAGCAGCCAAGAGCCCAGGGGCAACTACGAGCAGTACTTC
TRBD1	-	TRBV6-5	TRBJ2-7	CASSYGDRGEQYF	TGTGCCAGCAGTTACGGGGACAGAGGGGAGCAGTACTTC
TRBD1	-	TRBV11-2	TRBJ1-4	CASSSYRGSHEKLFF	TGTGCCAGCAGCTCCTACAGGGGTTCTCATGAAAAACTGTTTTTT
TRBD2	-	TRBV7-2	TRBJ2-5	CASSRGRRLASGETQYF	TGTGCCAGCTCGAGGGGTAGGAGACTAGCGAGTGGAGAGACCCAGTACTTC
-	-	TRBV7-2	TRBJ2-7	CASSLAAGDYEQYF	TGTGCCAGCAGCTTAGCGGCAGGGGACTACGAGCAGTACTTC
TRBD2	-	TRBV29-1	TRBJ2-6	CSVLLRSGRVPGANVLTF	TGCAGCGTTTTGTTAAGGAGCGGGAGGGTCCCTGGGGCCAACGTCCTGACTTTC
-	-	TRBV7-9	TRBJ1-2	CASSLSQGGYTF	TGTGCCAGCAGCTTGTCACAGGGAGGCTACACCTTC
-	-	TRBV19	TRBJ2-5	CASSIGAGPLRETQYF	TGTGCCAGTAGTATTGGGGCAGGGCCCTTGAGAGAGACCCAGTACTTC
TRBD1	-	TRBV19	TRBJ1-6	CASSIPGQGNSPLHF	TGTGCCAGTAGTATCCCCGGACAGGGCAATTCACCCCTCCACTTT
-	-	TRBV10-1	TRBJ2-7	CASTGSGHEQYF	TGCGCCAGCACTGGCAGCGGGCACGAGCAGTACTTC
-	-	TRBV11-2	TRBJ2-3	CASSSTAYTDTQYF	TGTGCCAGCAGCTCGACAGCGTACACAGATACGCAGTATTTT
TRBD1	-	TRBV4-3	TRBJ1-2	CASSQARTGQDGYTF	TGCGCCAGCAGCCAAGCGAGGACAGGACAAGATGGCTACACCTTC
-	-	TRBV7-9	TRBJ1-5	CASSHGNQPQHF	TGTGCCAGCAGTCATGGCAATCAGCCCCAGCATTTT
TRBD1	-	TRBV19	TRBJ2-5	CASSIGGTGGMETQYF	TGTGCCAGTAGTATAGGAGGGACAGGGGGCATGGAGACCCAGTACTTC
TRBD1	-	TRBV6-2/TRBV6-3	TRBJ2-1	CASGRTGFYNEQFF	TGTGCCAGCGGCCGGACAGGGTTCTACAATGAGCAGTTCTTC
-	-	TRBV7-9	TRBJ1-1	CASSDTEPGGQAFF	TGTGCCAGCAGCGACACAGAACCTGGAGGGCAAGCTTTCTTT
-	-	TRBV10-3	TRBJ2-1	CAPTNILGWNEQFF	TGTGCCCCTACTAACATCCTCGGTTGGAATGAGCAGTTCTTC
-	-	TRBV7-9	TRBJ1-3	CASSLARLGNTIYF	TGTGCCAGCAGCTTAGCTAGACTCGGAAACACCATATATTTT
-	-	TRBV18	TRBJ2-5	CASSPGLQETQYF	TGTGCCAGCTCACCGGGACTGCAAGAGACCCAGTACTTC
-	-	TRBV27	TRBJ2-7	CASSLEGSSYEQYF	TGTGCCAGCAGTTTGGAGGGGAGCTCCTACGAGCAGTACTTC
TRBD2	once	TRBV9	TRBJ2-1	CASSVIGRESQVSSYNEQFF	TGTGCCAGCAGCGTAATCGGGCGGGAGAGCCAGGTTAGCTCCTACAATGAGCAGTTCTTC
-	-	TRBV5-5	TRBJ1-2	CASSATGQPYGYTF	TGTGCCAGCAGCGCCACGGGACAACCCTATGGCTACACCTTC
-	-	TRBV6-1	TRBJ2-7	CASSEAGAGPYEQYF	TGTGCCAGCAGTGAAGCGGGGGCAGGGCCCTACGAGCAGTACTTC
TRBD2	-	TRBV29-1	TRBJ2-3	CSVAGGMDTQYF	TGCAGCGTAGCGGGGGGGATGGATACGCAGTATTTT
TRBD1	-	TRBV11-2	TRBJ1-2	CASSSTQGARGYTF	TGTGCCAGCAGCTCTACACAGGGGGCTCGTGGCTACACCTTC
TRBD2	-	TRBV29-1	TRBJ2-1	CSGLAGYNEQFF	TGCAGCGGACTAGCGGGGTACAATGAGCAGTTCTTC
-	-	TRBV7-8	TRBJ2-3	CASSLARTEGTQYF	TGTGCCAGCAGCTTAGCCCGGACGGAGGGTACGCAGTATTTT
TRBD2	many	TRBV7-2	TRBJ2-7	CASSPGTSGPSYEQYF	TGTGCCAGCAGCCCGGGGACTAGCGGGCCCTCCTACGAGCAGTACTTC
-	-	TRBV5-4	TRBJ2-7	CASSLEGQASYEQYF	TGTGCCAGCAGCTTGGAAGGCCAGGCATCCTACGAGCAGTACTTC
-	-	TRBV19	TRBJ2-3	CASSPTPGSTDTQYF	TGTGCCAGTAGTCCTACCCCGGGAAGCACAGATACGCAGTATTTT
TRBD1	-	TRBV29-1	TRBJ1-2	CCVGLGGQGGYGYTF	TGCTGCGTTGGTTTGGGGGGACAGGGGGGCTATGGCTACACCTTC
-	-	TRBV6-5	TRBJ2-5	CASRPGVMETQYF	TGTGCCAGCAGACCAGGGGTGATGGAGACCCAGTACTTC
-	-	TRBV27	TRBJ2-5	CASSPLPSGRQETQYF	TGTGCCAGCAGTCCTTTACCCTCAGGGCGTCAAGAGACCCAGTACTTC
TRBD1	-	TRBV27	TRBJ2-1	CASRQGVYNEQFF	TGTGCCAGTCGACAGGGTGTATACAATGAGCAGTTCTTC
TRBD1	-	TRBV9	TRBJ1-2	CASSVEGTGMGYTF	TGTGCCAGCAGCGTAGAAGGGACAGGGATGGGCTACACCTTC
-	-	TRBV10-3	TRBJ1-1	CAISNMNTEAFF	TGTGCCATCAGTAATATGAACACTGAAGCTTTCTTT
TRBD1	-	TRBV13	TRBJ2-1	CASSLRGTGTYNEQFF	TGTGCCAGCAGCCTCCGGGGGACAGGGACCTACAATGAGCAGTTCTTC